Each of the 7 T cell receptor beta chains below was sequenced from the same sample in a study of blood T cell repertoires in COVID-19. Repertoires were generated with immunoSEQ multiplex PCR, while TCRdb's copy carries only in-frame clones and drops some. The sample shows under 350,000 clones, about 89% of them seen only once. The sequenced sample was peripheral blood. Receptor source: a man between 35 and 55 years old with acute or convalescent COVID-19.

The rearrangement joins TRBV11-2 to TRBJ1-2; D remains unclear. Germline CDR1 is SGHAT and CDR2 is FQNNGV. V was cut by 0 bases and J by 2 bases, with 7 bases left in between. The CDR3 runs to 14 residues. The CDR3 is CASSLDPSNYGYTF. The CDR3 bases are TGTGCCAGCAGCTTAGATCCGTCCAACTATGGCTACACCTTC.

J is TRBJ2-1 and V is TRBV15; D is ambiguous. CDR1 and CDR2 (germline): LNHNV, YYDKDF (reference sequence). V gave up 3 bases and J gave up 4 bases, with 10 bases separating them. This CDR3 comprises 14 residues. The CDR3 nucleotides read TGTGCCACCAGCAGGGGTAGACTTTACAATGAGCAGTTCTTC. It encodes CATSRGRLYNEQFF. The full variable domain, completed using reference TRBV15 and TRBJ2-1, is DAMVIQNPRYQVTQFGKPVTLSCSQTLNHNVMYWYQQKSSQAPKLLFHYYDKDFNNEADTPDNFQSRRPNTSFCFLDIRSPGLGDTAMYLCATSRGRLYNEQFFGPGTRLTVL.

The chain is built from TRBV10-3 and TRBJ2-1; 8 bases map to TRBD2. Germline CDR1 ENHRY, CDR2 SYGVKD. The CDR3 contains 15 residues. V was pared by 3 bases and J by 4 bases, with 5 bases of the junction left unmatched. In DNA form, the CDR3 reads TGTGCCATCAGTGACCGGGGGGGGGCTTACAATGAGCAGTTCTTC. Translated, it gives CAISDRGGAYNEQFF.

A single count supports this clone. The chain links TRBV3-1 (or the pseudogene TRBV3-2) to TRBJ2-1; 11 bases are a match to TRBD2. Germline V gene data show CDR1 as LGHDT and CDR2 as YNNKEL (reference sequence). This CDR3 contains 15 residues. Germline trimming cut 5 bases from V and 3 bases from J; bases unmatched to any gene: 3. This CDR3 is CASSYTSGGYNEQFF. CDR3 in DNA: TGTGCCAGCAGCTATACTAGCGGGGGCTACAATGAGCAGTTCTTC.

In this sample, this clone turned up a few times. V and J are TRBV10-3 and TRBJ2-7; D is unresolved. This CDR3 contains 12 residues. Trimming took off 6 bases at V and 4 bases at J, with 10 bases between the two ends. Germline V lookup: CDR1 ENHRY, CDR2 SYGVKD. CDR3 in DNA: TGTGCCATCAGCCAGGCAACGTACGAGCAGTACTTC. As protein: CAISQATYEQYF.

This chain uses TRBV21-1 with TRBJ2-1; the D call TRBD1 from the table was never checked on the DNA. TRBV21-1 is deemed a pseudogene. CDR3 length: 16 amino acids. The CDR3, as DNA: TGTGCCAGCAGCGGGCTGGACAGGGTTAACTACAATGAGCAGTTCTTC. It specifies CASSGLDRVNYNEQFF.

This clone was counted a few times. V is TRBV14 and J is TRBJ1-1; tentative D call: TRBD1 (5 bases). The germline V gene encodes CDR1 SGHDN and CDR2 FVKESK. The CDR3 is made up of 14 amino acids. Trimming left V 6 bases short and J 4 bases short, with 15 bases between. The CDR3 DNA follows: TGTGCCAGCAGTAGGGCAGGGCGGGGCACTGAAGCTTTCTTT. This encodes CASSRAGRGTEAFF.